A single sample is the source of the 5 T cell receptor beta chains below, sequenced in a study of T-cell memory formation after mild COVID-19. TCRdb reprocessed the 5' RACE reads via MiXCR and lists one record per CDR3 protein. The repertoire holds over 14,000 distinct CDR3 sequences, approximately 19% seen once, with around 49% in the top ten. Sequences were obtained from PBMCs or a T cell subset sorted from them (not recorded which). The receptors originated from an adult woman who had mild COVID-19 (a few samples of this study predate the infection). Cell type and time point are not known.

This clonotype came up many times. The rearrangement joins TRBV3-1 to TRBJ2-5; tentatively, D is TRBD1 or TRBD2 (5 bases each). In germline, CDR1 is LGHDT, CDR2 YNNKEL (reference sequence). This CDR3 contains 14 residues. V dropped 0 bases and J dropped 3 bases, with 8 bases sitting between them. CDR3 region: CASSQEGTEETQYF. The CDR3 nucleotides are TGTGCCAGCAGCCAAGAGGGGACCGAAGAGACCCAGTACTTC.

This clonotype was counted ten times or more. The rearrangement joins TRBV12-3 or TRBV12-4 to TRBJ1-4; tentatively, D is TRBD1 (6 bases). The V gene lost 7 bases and the J gene lost 5 bases, with 14 bases spanning the gap. This CDR3 spans 14 amino acids. This CDR3 is CASTTDRLNEKLFF. The CDR3 DNA is TGTGCCAGCACCACGGACAGATTAAATGAAAAACTGTTTTTT.

The sample holds many counts of this clonotype. The chain carries TRBV4-2 and TRBJ2-7; 8 bases are shared with TRBD1. After removal of 0 bases from V and 5 bases from J, the junction contained 9 bases not matched to a gene. The CDR3 has 16 amino acids. Germline V lookup: CDR1 LGHNA, CDR2 YNFKEQ. CDR3 in DNA: TGTGCCAGCAGCCAAGAAGCAGGGACAGGTTCCAACGAGCAGTACTTC. This encodes CASSQEAGTGSNEQYF.

This clonotype was seen many times. The chain carries TRBV23-1 and TRBJ2-3; D is ambiguous. TRBV23-1 is treated as an ORF (open reading frame) with a function not yet certain. There are 20 residues in the CDR3. V was clipped by 0 bases and J by 1 base, with 23 bases between them. CDR3 amino acids: CASSQSGTERFHLGTDTQYF. CDR3 bases: TGCGCCAGCAGTCAATCGGGCACCGAACGTTTTCACCTTGGCACAGATACGCAGTATTTT.

At least ten counts were recorded for this clonotype. The chain has TRBV4-1 and TRBJ2-1; D tentatively fits TRBD1 or TRBD2 (5 bases each). Per the germline V gene, CDR1 is MGHRA and CDR2 is YSYEKL. CDR3 length equals 15 residues. V was pared by 4 bases and J by 4 bases, with 14 bases between. CDR3 bases: TGCGCCAGCAGCCTTAGCTGGGGGTCTTACAATGAGCAGTTCTTC. It translates to CASSLSWGSYNEQFF.